The 9 T cell receptor beta chains below were found in one sample sequenced in a study of blood T cell repertoires in COVID-19. Profiled with immunoSEQ multiplex PCR; TCRdb holds only in-frame clones, not every one. The sample lists roughly 110,000 clones, around 85% occurring once. The sequencing sample was made of peripheral blood. All receptors come from a human donor in a cohort sampled during active COVID-19.

This chain connects TRBV7-3 to TRBJ2-3; D may be TRBD1 (5 bases). Per the germline V gene, CDR1 is SGHTA and CDR2 is FQGTGA. V was clipped by 0 bases and J by 0 bases, with 10 bases between them. This CDR3 has 16 amino acids. Written as DNA, the CDR3 is TGTGCCAGCAGCTTAACGGCAGGGCGGAGCACAGATACGCAGTATTTT. Translation gives CASSLTAGRSTDTQYF.

The chain combines TRBV7-8 with TRBJ1-6; no clear D gene. Germline-derived CDR1 and CDR2 are SGHVS and FQNEAQ. The CDR3 is 17 residues long. V lost 1 base, J lost 6 bases, and 16 bases lay in between. This chain's CDR3 is CASSLVSGLGSNSPLHF. The DNA for the CDR3 is TGTGCCAGCAGCTTAGTCTCCGGCCTAGGCTCTAATTCACCCCTCCACTTT.

The chain has TRBV5-1 and TRBJ2-6; D call uncertain. With 4 bases removed from V and 0 bases from J, the gap between germline ends came to 11 bases. This CDR3 has 16 amino acids. Germline-derived CDR1 and CDR2 are SGHRS and YFSETQ. Written as DNA, the CDR3 is TGCGCCAGCAGCACCGTTCGGAGCTCTGGGGCCAACGTCCTGACTTTC. Protein: CASSTVRSSGANVLTF.

The chain links TRBV6-5 to TRBJ2-3, with 8 bases that match TRBD1. The CDR3 length is 14 residues. Germline values: CDR1 MNHEY, CDR2 SVGAGI. With V trimmed by 6 bases and J by 1 base, 3 bases remained unmatched. The CDR3 sequence: CASRKGQGTDTQYF. The CDR3 nucleotides read TGTGCCAGCAGGAAGGGACAGGGCACAGATACGCAGTATTTT.

The V call is TRBV4-3, the J call TRBJ1-6; unclear D gene. This CDR3 region has 13 residues. The V gene lost 3 bases and the J gene lost 11 bases, with 11 bases spanning the gap. Germline-derived CDR1 and CDR2 are LGHNA and YSLEER. Here the CDR3 reads CASSQEWGAPLHF. In DNA, the CDR3 is TGCGCCAGCAGCCAGGAGTGGGGAGCACCCCTCCACTTT.

The J gene is TRBJ2-2, the V gene TRBV24-1; TRBD2 might be the D (5 bases). The CDR3 extends over 14 amino acids. Trimming left V 12 bases short and J 2 bases short, with 15 bases between. Per germline, CDR1 KGHDR and CDR2 SFDVKD. CDR3 bases: TGTGCCGCTGCGAGACGACTAAACACCGGGGAGCTGTTTTTT. It yields the protein CAAARRLNTGELFF.

V and J are TRBV30 and TRBJ1-6, with D possibly TRBD1 on 5 matching bases. The V gene's germline CDR1 is GTSNPN and CDR2 SVGIG (reference sequence). Trimming took 5 bases from V and 9 from J, leaving 11 bases between them. The CDR3 covers 12 residues. CDR3 protein: CAWGNQGSPLHF. DNA for the CDR3: TGTGCCTGGGGAAATCAGGGTTCACCCCTCCACTTT.

This clone was seen just once. The chain joins TRBV6-5 to TRBJ1-1; no reliable D call. This CDR3 region has 14 residues. Trimming removed 0 bases from V and 5 bases from J, with 10 bases in between. Germline-derived CDR1 and CDR2 are MNHEY and SVGAGI. The CDR3 DNA sequence: TGTGCCAGCAGTTACTCGATGGCGGATACTGAAGCTTTCTTT. As protein: CASSYSMADTEAFF.

This clone was detected a few times. The chain links TRBV30 to TRBJ1-1; D gene uncertain. Germline V lookup: CDR1 GTSNPN, CDR2 SVGIG (reference sequence). The length of the CDR3 is 13 residues. Trimming stripped 0 bases from V and 0 bases from J, with 5 bases between. CDR3 in DNA: TGTGCCTGGAGTGTTAATATGAACACTGAAGCTTTCTTT. This encodes CAWSVNMNTEAFF.